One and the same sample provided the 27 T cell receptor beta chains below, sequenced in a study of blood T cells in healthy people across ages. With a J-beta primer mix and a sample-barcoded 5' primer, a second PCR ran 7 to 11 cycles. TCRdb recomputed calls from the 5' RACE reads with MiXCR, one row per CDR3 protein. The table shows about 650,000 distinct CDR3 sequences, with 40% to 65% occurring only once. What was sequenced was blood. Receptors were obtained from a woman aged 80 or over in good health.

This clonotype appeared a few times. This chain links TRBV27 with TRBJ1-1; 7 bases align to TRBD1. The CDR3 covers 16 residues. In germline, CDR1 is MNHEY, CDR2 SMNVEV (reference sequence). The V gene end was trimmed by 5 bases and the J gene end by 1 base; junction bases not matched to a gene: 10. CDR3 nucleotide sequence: TGTGCCAGCAGTACACGTTCCGGGACAGCGAACACTGAAGCTTTCTTT. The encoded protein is CASSTRSGTANTEAFF.

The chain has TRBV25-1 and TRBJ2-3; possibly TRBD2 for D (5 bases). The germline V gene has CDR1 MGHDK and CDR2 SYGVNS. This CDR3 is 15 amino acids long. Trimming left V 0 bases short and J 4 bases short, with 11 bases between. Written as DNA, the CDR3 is TGTGCCAGCAGTGAATATGGTCTGGGAGCAGATACGCAGTATTTT. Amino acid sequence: CASSEYGLGADTQYF.

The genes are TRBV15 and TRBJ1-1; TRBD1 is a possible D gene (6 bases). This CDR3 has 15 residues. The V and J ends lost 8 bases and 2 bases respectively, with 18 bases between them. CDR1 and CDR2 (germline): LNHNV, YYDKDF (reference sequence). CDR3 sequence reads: CATGQSANPNTEAFF. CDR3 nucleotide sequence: TGTGCCACCGGACAGTCCGCCAATCCAAACACTGAAGCTTTCTTT.

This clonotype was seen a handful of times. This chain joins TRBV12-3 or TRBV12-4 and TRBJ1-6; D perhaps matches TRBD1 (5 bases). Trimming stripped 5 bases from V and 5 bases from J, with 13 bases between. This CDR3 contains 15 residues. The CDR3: CASSPGIANNSPLHF. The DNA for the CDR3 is TGTGCCAGCAGTCCAGGGATAGCAAATAATTCACCCCTCCACTTT.

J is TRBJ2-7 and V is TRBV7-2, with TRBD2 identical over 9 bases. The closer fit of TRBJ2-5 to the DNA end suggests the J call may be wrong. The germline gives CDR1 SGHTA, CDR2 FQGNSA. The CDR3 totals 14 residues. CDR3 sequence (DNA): TGTGCCAGCAGCCCCGCGGGGGGGATTGGGACCCAGTACTTC. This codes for CASSPAGGIGTQYF.

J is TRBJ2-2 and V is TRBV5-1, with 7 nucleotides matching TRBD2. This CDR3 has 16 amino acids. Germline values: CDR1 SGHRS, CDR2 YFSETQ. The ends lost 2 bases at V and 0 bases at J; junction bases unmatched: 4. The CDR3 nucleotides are TGCGCCAGCAGCTTTCTAGCGGCTTCGAACACCGGGGAGCTGTTTTTT. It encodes CASSFLAASNTGELFF.

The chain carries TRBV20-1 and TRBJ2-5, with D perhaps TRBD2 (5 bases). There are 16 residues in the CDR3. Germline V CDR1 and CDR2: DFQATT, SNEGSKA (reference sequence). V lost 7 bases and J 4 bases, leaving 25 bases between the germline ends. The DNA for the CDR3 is TGCAGTGAGTACGCCGCCCACATCAGAGGGCCAGAGACCCAGTACTTC. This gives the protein CSEYAAHIRGPETQYF.

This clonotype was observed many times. The CDR3 DNA reads TGTGCCAGCAGTCTATCCTTAGGCCGACAGGGAACTAACTATGGCTACACCTTC. Its protein product is CASSLSLGRQGTNYGYTF. The chain employs TRBV12-3 or TRBV12-4 and TRBJ1-2; 7 nucleotides align to TRBD1. J was trimmed by 0 bases and V by 5 bases; bases with no gene match: 15. The CDR3 covers 18 residues.

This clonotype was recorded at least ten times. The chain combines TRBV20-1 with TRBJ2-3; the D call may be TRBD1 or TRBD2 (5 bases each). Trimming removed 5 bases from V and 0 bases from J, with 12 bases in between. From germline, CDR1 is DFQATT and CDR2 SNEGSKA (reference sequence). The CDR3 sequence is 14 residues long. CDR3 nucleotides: TGCAGTGCTTGGGGGTCCGCCAGCACAGATACGCAGTATTTT. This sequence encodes CSAWGSASTDTQYF.

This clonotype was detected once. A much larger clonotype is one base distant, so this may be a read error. The CDR3 DNA follows: TGTGCCAGCACTCCCGGGGCAACTAATGAAAAACTGTTTTTT. It encodes CASTPGATNEKLFF. The chain employs TRBV25-1 and TRBJ1-4; D is ambiguous. CDR1 is MGHDK and CDR2 is SYGVNS in the germline V gene. The V end lost 7 bases, the J end lost 0 bases, and 9 bases lay between the germline ends. CDR3 size: 14 residues.

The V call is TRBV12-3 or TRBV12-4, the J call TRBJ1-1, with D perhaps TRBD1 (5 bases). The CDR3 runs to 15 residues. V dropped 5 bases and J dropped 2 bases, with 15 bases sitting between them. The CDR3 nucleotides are TGTGCCAGCAGTCTGGGGGGACTTACAAACACTGAAGCTTTCTTT. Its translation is CASSLGGLTNTEAFF.

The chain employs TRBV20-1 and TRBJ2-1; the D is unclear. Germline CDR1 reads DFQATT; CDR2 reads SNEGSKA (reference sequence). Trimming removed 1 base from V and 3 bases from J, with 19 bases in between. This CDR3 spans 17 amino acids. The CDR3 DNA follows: TGCAGTGCTAGAGTCCCGACCCCCGAAAACCACTACAATGAGCAGTTCTTC. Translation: CSARVPTPENHYNEQFF.

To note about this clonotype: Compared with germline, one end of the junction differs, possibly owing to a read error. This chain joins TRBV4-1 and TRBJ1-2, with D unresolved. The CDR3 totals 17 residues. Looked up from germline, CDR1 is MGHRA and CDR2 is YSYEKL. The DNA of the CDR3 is TGTGCCAGCAGCGATATCGTTCGCAGCGATCCTAACTATGGCTACACCTTC. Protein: CASSDIVRSDPNYGYTF.

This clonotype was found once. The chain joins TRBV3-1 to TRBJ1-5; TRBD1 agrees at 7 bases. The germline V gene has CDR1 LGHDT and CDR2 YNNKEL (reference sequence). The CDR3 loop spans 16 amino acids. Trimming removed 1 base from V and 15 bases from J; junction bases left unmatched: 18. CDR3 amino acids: CASSQARGGTDVKRHF. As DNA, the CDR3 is TGTGCCAGCAGCCAAGCCAGGGGAGGGACAGACGTCAAAAGGCATTTT. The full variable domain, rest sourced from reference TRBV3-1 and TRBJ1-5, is DTAVSQTPKYLVTQMGNDKSIKCEQNLGHDTMYWYKQDSKKFLKIMFSYNNKELIINETVPNRFSPKSPDKAHLNLHINSLELGDSAVYFCASSQARGGTDVKRHFGDGTRLSIL.

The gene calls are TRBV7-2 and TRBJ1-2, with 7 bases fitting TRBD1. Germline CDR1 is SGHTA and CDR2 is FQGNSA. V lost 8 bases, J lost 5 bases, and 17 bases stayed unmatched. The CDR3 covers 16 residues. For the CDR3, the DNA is TGTGCCAGCGACGACCCGGGACAGCCAACTACTTATGGCTACACCTTC. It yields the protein CASDDPGQPTTYGYTF.

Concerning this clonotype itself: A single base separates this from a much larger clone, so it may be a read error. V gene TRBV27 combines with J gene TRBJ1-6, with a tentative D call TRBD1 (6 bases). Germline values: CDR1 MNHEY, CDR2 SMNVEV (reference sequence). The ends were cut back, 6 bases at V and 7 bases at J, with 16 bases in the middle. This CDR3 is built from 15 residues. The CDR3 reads CASSLVPGANSPLHF. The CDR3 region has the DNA TGTGCCAGCAGCTTGGTTCCGGGGGCGAATTCACCCCTCCACTTT.

CDR3 sequence (DNA): TGTGCCAGCAGTTTGGAAGGGGATAACTACCAAGAGACCCAGTACTTC. It codes for CASSLEGDNYQETQYF. V usage is TRBV28 and J usage is TRBJ2-5; D is perhaps TRBD1 (5 bases). The CDR3 length is 16 residues. Per germline, CDR1 MDHEN and CDR2 SYDVKM. The V and J ends lost 3 bases and 0 bases respectively, with 14 bases between them. The entire variable domain, with the rest obtained from reference TRBV28 and TRBJ2-5, is as follows: DVKVTQSSRYLVKRTGEKVFLECVQDMDHENMFWYRQDPGLGLRLIYFSYDVKMKEKGDIPEGYSVSREKKERFSLILESASTNQTSMYLCASSLEGDNYQETQYFGPGTRLLVL.

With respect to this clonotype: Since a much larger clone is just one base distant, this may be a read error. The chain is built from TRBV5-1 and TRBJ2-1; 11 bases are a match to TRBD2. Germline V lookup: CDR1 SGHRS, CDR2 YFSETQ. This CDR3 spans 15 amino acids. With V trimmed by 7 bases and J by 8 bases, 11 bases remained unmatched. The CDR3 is CASGPLSGGADEQFF. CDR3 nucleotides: TGCGCCAGCGGCCCGCTTAGCGGGGGGGCTGATGAGCAGTTCTTC. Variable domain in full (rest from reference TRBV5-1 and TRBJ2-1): KAGVTQTPRYLIKTRGQQVTLSCSPISGHRSVSWYQQTPGQGLQFLFEYFSETQRNKGNFPGRFSGRQFSNSRSEMNVSTLELGDSALYLCASGPLSGGADEQFFGPGTRLTVL.

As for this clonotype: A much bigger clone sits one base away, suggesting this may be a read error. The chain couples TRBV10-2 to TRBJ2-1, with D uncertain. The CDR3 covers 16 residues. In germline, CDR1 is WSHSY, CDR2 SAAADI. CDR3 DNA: TGCGCCAGCGGTGAGATTTTTGGTAATGGTGGCGATGAGCAGTTCTTC. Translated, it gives CASGEIFGNGGDEQFF.

CDR3 sequence: CASSLGGSGGTDTQYF. DNA for the CDR3: TGTGCCAGCAGCTTAGGGGGGTCGGGCGGCACAGATACGCAGTATTTT. The V and J genes are TRBV7-2 and TRBJ2-3; possibly TRBD1 or TRBD2 for D (5 bases each). CDR3 length equals 16 residues. Looked up from germline, CDR1 is SGHTA and CDR2 is FQGNSA. The ends were cut back, 1 base at V and 1 base at J, with 12 bases in the middle.

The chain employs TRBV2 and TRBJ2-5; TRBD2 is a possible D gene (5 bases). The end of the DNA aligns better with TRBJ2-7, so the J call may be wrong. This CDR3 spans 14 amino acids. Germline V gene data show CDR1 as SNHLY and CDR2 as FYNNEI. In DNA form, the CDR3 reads TGTGCCAGCAGACCGTACGGACTTACCTACGAGCAGTACTTC. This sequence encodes CASRPYGLTYEQYF.

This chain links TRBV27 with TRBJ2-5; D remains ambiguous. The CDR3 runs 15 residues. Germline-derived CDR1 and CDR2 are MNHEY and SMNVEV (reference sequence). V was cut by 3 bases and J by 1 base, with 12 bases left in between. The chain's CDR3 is CASSFGSPLQETQYF. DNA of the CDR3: TGTGCCAGCAGTTTTGGTAGCCCCCTCCAAGAGACCCAGTACTTC.

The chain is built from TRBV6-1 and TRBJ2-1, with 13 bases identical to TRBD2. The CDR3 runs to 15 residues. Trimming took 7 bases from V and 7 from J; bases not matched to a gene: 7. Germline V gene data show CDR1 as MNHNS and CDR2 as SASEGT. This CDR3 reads CASTPRLAGGNEQFF. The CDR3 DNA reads TGTGCCAGCACTCCCCGACTAGCGGGGGGTAATGAGCAGTTCTTC.

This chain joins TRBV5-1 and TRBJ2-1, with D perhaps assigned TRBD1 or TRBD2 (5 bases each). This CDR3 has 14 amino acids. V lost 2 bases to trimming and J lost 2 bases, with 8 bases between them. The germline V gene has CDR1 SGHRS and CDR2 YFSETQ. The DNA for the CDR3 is TGCGCCAGCAGCTTCGGGGCTACCTACAATGAGCAGTTCTTC. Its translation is CASSFGATYNEQFF.

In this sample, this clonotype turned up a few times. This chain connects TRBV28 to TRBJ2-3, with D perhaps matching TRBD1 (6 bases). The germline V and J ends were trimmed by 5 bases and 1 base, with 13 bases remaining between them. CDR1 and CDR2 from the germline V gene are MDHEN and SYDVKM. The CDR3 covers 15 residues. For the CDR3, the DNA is TGTGCCAGCAGTGAACAGGGTCGAGGCACAGATACGCAGTATTTT. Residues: CASSEQGRGTDTQYF.

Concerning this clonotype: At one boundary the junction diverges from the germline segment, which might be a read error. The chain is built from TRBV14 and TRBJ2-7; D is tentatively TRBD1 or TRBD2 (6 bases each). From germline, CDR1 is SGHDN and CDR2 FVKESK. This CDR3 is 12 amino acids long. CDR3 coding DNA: TGCCCTGGGGGGCTCTTCTCCTACGAGCAGTACTTC. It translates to CPGGLFSYEQYF.

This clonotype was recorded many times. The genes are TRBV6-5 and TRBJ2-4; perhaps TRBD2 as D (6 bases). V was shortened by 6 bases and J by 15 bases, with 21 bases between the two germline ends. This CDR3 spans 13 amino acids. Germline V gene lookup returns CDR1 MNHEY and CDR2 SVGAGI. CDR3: CASRPGTSERGYF. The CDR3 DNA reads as TGTGCCAGCAGGCCCGGGACTTCCGAAAGGGGGTACTTC.